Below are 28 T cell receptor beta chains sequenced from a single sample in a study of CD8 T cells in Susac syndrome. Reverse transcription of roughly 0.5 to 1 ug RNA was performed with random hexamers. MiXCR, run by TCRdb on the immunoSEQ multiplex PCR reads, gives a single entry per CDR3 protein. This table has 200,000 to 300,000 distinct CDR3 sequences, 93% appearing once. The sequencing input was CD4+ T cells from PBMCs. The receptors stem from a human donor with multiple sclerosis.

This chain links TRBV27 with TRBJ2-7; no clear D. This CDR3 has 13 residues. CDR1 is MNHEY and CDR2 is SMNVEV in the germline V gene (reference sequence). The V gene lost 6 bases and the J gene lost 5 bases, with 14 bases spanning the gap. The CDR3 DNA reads TGTGCCAGCAGATCGGATAATAGGGACGAGCAGTACTTC. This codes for CASRSDNRDEQYF.

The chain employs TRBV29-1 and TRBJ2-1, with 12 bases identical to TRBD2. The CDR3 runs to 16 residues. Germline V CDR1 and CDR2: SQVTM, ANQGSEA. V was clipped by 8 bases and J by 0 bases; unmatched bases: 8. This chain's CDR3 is CSSRLAGGVSYNEQFF. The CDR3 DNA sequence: TGCAGCAGCAGGCTAGCGGGAGGGGTCTCCTACAATGAGCAGTTCTTC.

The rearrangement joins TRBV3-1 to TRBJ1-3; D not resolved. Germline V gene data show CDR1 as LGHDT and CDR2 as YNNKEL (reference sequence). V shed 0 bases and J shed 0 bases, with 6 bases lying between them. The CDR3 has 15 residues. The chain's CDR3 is CASSQDAHSGNTIYF. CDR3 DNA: TGTGCCAGCAGCCAAGATGCCCACTCTGGAAACACCATATATTTT.

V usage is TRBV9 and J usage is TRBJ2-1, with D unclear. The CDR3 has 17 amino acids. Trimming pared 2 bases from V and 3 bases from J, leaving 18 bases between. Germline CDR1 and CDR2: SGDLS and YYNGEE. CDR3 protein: CASSVSRARRNYNEQFF. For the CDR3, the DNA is TGTGCCAGCAGCGTTTCTAGGGCCCGTCGGAACTACAATGAGCAGTTCTTC.

CDR3 region: CASSLGAPGLAGGYEQYF. The CDR3, as DNA: TGTGCCAGCAGCTTAGGGGCACCTGGACTAGCGGGGGGCTACGAGCAGTACTTC. The chain recombines TRBV7-6 with TRBJ2-7; 14 bases align to TRBD2. This CDR3 is 18 amino acids long. The ends lost 1 base at V and 3 bases at J; junction bases unmatched: 8. In germline, CDR1 is SGHVS, CDR2 FNYEAQ.

The CDR3 coding sequence is TGTGCCAGCAGCCTGTTAGGGACCGCCGGAAACACCATATATTTT. Encoded protein: CASSLLGTAGNTIYF. The V gene is TRBV3-1, the J gene TRBJ1-3; D may be TRBD1 (5 bases). V was cut by 4 bases and J by 4 bases, with 14 bases left in between. The length of the CDR3 is 15 residues. CDR1 and CDR2 from the germline V gene are LGHDT and YNNKEL (reference sequence).

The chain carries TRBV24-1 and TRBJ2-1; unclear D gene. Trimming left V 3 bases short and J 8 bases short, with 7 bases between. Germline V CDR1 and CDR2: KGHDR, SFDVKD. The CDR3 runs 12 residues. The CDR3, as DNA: TGTGCCACCAGTGATCAGAACGATGAGCAGTTCTTC. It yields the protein CATSDQNDEQFF.

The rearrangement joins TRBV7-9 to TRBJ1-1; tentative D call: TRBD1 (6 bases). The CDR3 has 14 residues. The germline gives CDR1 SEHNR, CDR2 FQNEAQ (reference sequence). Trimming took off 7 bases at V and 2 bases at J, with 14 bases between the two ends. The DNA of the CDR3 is TGTGCCAGCAACAACAGGGCAGGAAACACTGAAGCTTTCTTT. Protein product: CASNNRAGNTEAFF.

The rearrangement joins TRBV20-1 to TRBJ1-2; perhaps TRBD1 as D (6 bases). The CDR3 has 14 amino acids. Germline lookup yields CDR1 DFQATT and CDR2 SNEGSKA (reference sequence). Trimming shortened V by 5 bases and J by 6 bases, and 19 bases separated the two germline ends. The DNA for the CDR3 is TGCAGTGCTCCAAGCAGGGGCGCGTCGGATGGCTACACCTTC. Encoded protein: CSAPSRGASDGYTF.

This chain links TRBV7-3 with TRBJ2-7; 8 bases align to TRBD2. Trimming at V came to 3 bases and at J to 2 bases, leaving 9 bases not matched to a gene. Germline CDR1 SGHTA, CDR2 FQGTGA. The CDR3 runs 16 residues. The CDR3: CASSLGRGLDAYEQYF. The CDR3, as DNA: TGTGCCAGCAGCTTGGGTCGGGGACTAGACGCCTACGAGCAGTACTTC.

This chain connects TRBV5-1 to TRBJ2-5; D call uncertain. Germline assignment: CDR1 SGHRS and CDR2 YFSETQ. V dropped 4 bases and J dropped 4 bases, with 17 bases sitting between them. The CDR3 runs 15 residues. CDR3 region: CASSHGVGSGETQYF. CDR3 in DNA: TGCGCCAGCAGCCATGGAGTGGGTTCGGGAGAGACCCAGTACTTC.

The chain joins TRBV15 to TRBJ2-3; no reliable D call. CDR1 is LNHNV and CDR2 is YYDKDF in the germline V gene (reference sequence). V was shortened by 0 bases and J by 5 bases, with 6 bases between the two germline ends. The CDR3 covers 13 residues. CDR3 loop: CATSRDRIDTQYF. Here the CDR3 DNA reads TGTGCCACCAGCAGAGACCGGATAGATACGCAGTATTTT.

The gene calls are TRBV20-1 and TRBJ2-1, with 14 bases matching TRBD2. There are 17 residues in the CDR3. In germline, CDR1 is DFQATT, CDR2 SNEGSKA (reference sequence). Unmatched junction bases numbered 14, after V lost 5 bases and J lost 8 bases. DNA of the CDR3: TGCAGTGCTGCCTTCCAAATCGGACTAGCGGGAGGCGATGAGCAGTTCTTC. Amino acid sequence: CSAAFQIGLAGGDEQFF.

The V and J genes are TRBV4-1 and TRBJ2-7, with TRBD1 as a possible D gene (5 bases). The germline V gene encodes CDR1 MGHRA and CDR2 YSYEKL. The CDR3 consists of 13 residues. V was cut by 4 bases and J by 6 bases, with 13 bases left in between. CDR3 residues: CASSPAGPGEQYF. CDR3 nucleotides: TGCGCCAGCAGCCCGGCAGGGCCAGGCGAGCAGTACTTC.

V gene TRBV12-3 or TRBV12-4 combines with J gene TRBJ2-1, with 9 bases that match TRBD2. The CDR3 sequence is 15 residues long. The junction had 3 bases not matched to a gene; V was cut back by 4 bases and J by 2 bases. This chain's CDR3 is CASSSSGGTYNEQFF. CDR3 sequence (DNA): TGTGCCAGCAGTTCCAGCGGGGGGACCTACAATGAGCAGTTCTTC.

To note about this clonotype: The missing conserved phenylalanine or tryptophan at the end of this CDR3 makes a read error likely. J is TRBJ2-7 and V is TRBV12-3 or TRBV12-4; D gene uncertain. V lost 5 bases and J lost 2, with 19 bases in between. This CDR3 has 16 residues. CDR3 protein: CASSPRGGQLPYEQYL. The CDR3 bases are TGTGCCAGCAGTCCCCGTGGTGGGCAACTACCCTACGAGCAGTACCTC.

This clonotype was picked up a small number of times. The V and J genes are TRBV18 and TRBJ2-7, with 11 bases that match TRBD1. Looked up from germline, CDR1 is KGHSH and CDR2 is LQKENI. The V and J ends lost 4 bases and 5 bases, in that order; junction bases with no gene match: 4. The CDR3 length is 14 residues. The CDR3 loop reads CASSLGTGGDEQYV. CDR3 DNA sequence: TGTGCCAGCTCACTCGGGACAGGGGGAGACGAGCAGTACGTC.

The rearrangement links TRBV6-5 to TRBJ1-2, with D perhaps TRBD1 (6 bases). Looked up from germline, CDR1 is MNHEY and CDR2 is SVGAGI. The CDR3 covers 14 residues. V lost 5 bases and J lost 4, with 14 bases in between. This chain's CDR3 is CASSAGQPSYGYTF. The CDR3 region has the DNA TGTGCCAGCAGTGCCGGACAGCCTAGCTATGGCTACACCTTC.

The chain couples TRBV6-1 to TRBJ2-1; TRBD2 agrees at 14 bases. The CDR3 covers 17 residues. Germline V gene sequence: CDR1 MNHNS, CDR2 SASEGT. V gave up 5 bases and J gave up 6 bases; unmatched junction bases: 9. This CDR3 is CASSPRTSGRIGNEQFF. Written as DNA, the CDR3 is TGTGCCAGCAGTCCTAGGACTAGCGGGAGGATTGGCAATGAGCAGTTCTTC.

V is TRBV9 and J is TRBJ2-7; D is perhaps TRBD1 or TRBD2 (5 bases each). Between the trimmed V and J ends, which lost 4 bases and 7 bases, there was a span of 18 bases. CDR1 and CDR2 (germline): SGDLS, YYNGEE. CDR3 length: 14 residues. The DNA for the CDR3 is TGTGCCAGCAGCCTGGGACCTTCCTTGGGGGAGCAGTACTTC. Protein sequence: CASSLGPSLGEQYF.

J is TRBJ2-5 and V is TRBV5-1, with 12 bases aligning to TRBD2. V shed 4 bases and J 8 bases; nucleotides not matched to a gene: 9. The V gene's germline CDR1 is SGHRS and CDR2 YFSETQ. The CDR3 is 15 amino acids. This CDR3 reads CASSPTTSGGGTQYF. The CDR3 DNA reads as TGCGCCAGCAGCCCTACGACTAGCGGGGGAGGTACCCAGTACTTC.

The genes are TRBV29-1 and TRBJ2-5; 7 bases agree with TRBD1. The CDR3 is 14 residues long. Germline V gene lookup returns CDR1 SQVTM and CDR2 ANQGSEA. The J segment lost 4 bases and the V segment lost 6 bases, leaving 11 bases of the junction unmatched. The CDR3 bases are TGCAGCGTAGCCGGGACAGTAGGATCAGAGACCCAGTACTTC. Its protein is CSVAGTVGSETQYF. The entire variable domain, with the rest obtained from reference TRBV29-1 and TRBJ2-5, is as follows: SAVISQKPSRDICQRGTSLTIQCQVDSQVTMMFWYRQQPGQSLTLIATANQGSEATYESGFVIDKFPISRPNLTFSTLTVSNMSPEDSSIYLCSVAGTVGSETQYFGPGTRLLVL.

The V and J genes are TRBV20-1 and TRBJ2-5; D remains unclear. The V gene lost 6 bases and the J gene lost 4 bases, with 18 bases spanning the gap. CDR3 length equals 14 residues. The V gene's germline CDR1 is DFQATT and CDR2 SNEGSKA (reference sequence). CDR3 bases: TGCAGTGCCGAATACAACGGCGTACGAGAGACCCAGTACTTC. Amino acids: CSAEYNGVRETQYF.

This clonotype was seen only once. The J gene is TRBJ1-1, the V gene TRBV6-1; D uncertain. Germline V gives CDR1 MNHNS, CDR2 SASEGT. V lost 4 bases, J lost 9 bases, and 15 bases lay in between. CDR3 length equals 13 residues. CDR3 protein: CASSVKGGVQAFF. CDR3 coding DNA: TGTGCCAGCAGTGTAAAGGGTGGAGTTCAAGCTTTCTTT.

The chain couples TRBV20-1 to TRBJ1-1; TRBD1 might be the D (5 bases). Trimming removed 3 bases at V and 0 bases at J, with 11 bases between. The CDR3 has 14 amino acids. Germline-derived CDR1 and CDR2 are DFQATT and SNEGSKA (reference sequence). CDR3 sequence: CSARTQGLNTEAFF. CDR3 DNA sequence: TGCAGTGCTAGGACTCAGGGACTGAACACTGAAGCTTTCTTT.

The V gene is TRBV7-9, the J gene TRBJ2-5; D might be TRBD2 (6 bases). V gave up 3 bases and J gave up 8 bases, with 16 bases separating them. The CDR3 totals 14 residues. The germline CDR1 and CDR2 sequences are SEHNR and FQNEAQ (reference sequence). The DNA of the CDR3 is TGTGCCAGCAGCTTCCGGGACTGGCAAGGCACCCAGTACTTC. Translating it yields CASSFRDWQGTQYF.

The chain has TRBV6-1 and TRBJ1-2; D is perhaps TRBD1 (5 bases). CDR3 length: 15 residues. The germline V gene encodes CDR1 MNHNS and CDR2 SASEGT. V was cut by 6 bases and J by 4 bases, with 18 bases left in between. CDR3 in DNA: TGTGCCAGCAGGCCTCCGGGACCTGCCCCCTATGGCTACACCTTC. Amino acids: CASRPPGPAPYGYTF.

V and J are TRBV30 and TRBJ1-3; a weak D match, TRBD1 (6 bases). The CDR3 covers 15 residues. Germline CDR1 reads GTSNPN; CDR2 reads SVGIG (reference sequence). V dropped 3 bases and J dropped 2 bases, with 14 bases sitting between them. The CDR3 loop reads CAWSASRGPGNTIYF. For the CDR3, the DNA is TGTGCCTGGAGCGCCAGTCGGGGGCCTGGAAACACCATATATTTT.